Presented here are 15 T cell receptor beta chains from one specimen sequenced in a study of blood T cell repertoires in COVID-19. The repertoire was sequenced with immunoSEQ multiplex PCR; TCRdb's copy has only in-frame clones and lacks some. The sample shows a few hundred thousand clones, around 85% of them seen only once. Specimen: PBMCs or T cells enriched from blood (not recorded which). The receptor source for this set is a woman aged 25 to 39 who had recovered from COVID-19.

The CDR3 here is CATALGDEQFF. Here the CDR3 DNA reads TGCGCCACCGCCCTAGGGGATGAGCAGTTCTTC. The chain uses TRBV10-1 and TRBJ2-1; possibly TRBD1 for D (5 bases). Germline-derived CDR1 and CDR2 are WNHNN and SYGVQD (reference sequence). The CDR3 is 11 amino acids. Trimming took off 10 bases at V and 8 bases at J, with 12 bases between the two ends.

There are a few counts of this clone. The same CDR3 can be traced to other DNA sequences in this sample. The chain carries TRBV19 and TRBJ1-1; no firm D call. The V end lost 3 bases, the J end lost 0 bases, and 8 bases lay between the germline ends. Germline V gene data show CDR1 as LNHDA and CDR2 as SQIVND (reference sequence). The CDR3 covers 14 residues. The CDR3 loop is CASSIGQMNTEAFF. DNA of the CDR3: TGTGCCAGTAGTATTGGCCAGATGAACACTGAAGCTTTCTTT.

The chain recombines TRBV7-9 with TRBJ1-2, with a possible D match to TRBD1 (5 bases). Germline-derived CDR1 and CDR2 are SEHNR and FQNEAQ (reference sequence). The V and J ends lost 2 bases and 5 bases respectively, with 15 bases between them. CDR3 length: 15 amino acids. This chain's CDR3 is CASSLSRGGEYGYTF. DNA for the CDR3: TGTGCCAGCAGCTTATCCCGGGGAGGGGAATATGGCTACACCTTC.

The chain employs TRBV6-5 and TRBJ2-7; TRBD2 matches 8 bases. The CDR3 runs 14 residues. Germline V lookup: CDR1 MNHEY, CDR2 SVGAGI. V dropped 8 bases and J dropped 3; count of bases not matched to a gene: 9. CDR3: CASGISGDNYEQYF. CDR3 nucleotide sequence: TGTGCCAGCGGAATTAGCGGGGACAACTACGAGCAGTACTTC.

This chain uses TRBV25-1 with TRBJ2-7, with D possibly TRBD2 on 6 matching bases. V was cut by 7 bases and J by 4 bases, with 20 bases left in between. The CDR3 covers 15 residues. Germline CDR1 reads MGHDK; CDR2 reads SYGVNS. The CDR3 DNA reads as TGTGCCAGCACGGGTAGTAGCGGACGTTTTTACGAGCAGTACTTC. Amino acid sequence: CASTGSSGRFYEQYF.

The chain links TRBV7-3 to TRBJ1-1; 8 bases match TRBD1. J lost 3 bases, V lost 4 bases, and 4 bases had no gene match. Germline V CDR1 and CDR2: SGHTA, FQGTGA. The CDR3 has 14 amino acids. CDR3 protein: CASSSGQGHTEAFF. In DNA form, the CDR3 reads TGTGCCAGCAGCTCCGGACAGGGCCACACTGAAGCTTTCTTT.

This clone was seen more than once but under ten times. The chain links TRBV6-5 to TRBJ2-5, with TRBD2 as a possible D gene (5 bases). Deletions cut 0 bases from V and 5 bases from J, with 16 bases between. CDR3 length: 16 amino acids. Germline-derived CDR1 and CDR2 are MNHEY and SVGAGI. In nucleotides, the CDR3 is TGTGCCAGCAGTTACTCCCCGACTACCCCATCTGAGACCCAGTACTTC. Translation: CASSYSPTTPSETQYF.

The rearrangement joins TRBV7-2 to TRBJ2-3; 12 bases agree with TRBD2. CDR3 length equals 17 residues. CDR1 and CDR2 from the germline V gene are SGHTA and FQGNSA. Losses at the gene ends were 1 base for V and 4 bases for J; bases not matched to a gene: 6. This CDR3 reads CASSLVGLAGLADTQYF. In DNA, the CDR3 is TGTGCCAGCAGCTTAGTAGGACTAGCGGGGTTGGCAGATACGCAGTATTTT.

V is TRBV15 and J is TRBJ2-7, with D tentatively TRBD2 (5 bases). Germline assignment: CDR1 LNHNV and CDR2 YYDKDF (reference sequence). V was shortened by 0 bases and J by 2 bases, with 8 bases between the two germline ends. CDR3 length: 14 residues. CDR3 amino acids: CATSRDDGTYEQYF. DNA of the CDR3: TGTGCCACCAGCAGAGATGACGGGACCTACGAGCAGTACTTC.

The gene calls are TRBV27 and TRBJ1-1; TRBD1 matches at 9 bases. Germline trimming cut 8 bases from V and 0 bases from J; bases unmatched to any gene: 7. The CDR3 is made up of 15 amino acids. CDR1 and CDR2 (germline): MNHEY, SMNVEV (reference sequence). CDR3 DNA sequence: TGTGCCAGCGCTTCACGACAGGGGGTGAACACTGAAGCTTTCTTT. It codes for CASASRQGVNTEAFF.

This chain links TRBV29-1 with TRBJ2-5; D is ambiguous. Germline CDR1 is SQVTM and CDR2 is ANQGSEA. Trimming removed 4 bases from V and 4 bases from J, with 4 bases in between. The CDR3 is made up of 10 amino acids. The CDR3 DNA is TGCAGCGTTGCAGGAGAGACCCAGTACTTC. Amino acid sequence: CSVAGETQYF.

This clone has only a few counts. The CDR3 protein is CASTLLREGLETQYF. The CDR3 region has the DNA TGTGCCAGCACCCTGCTGCGGGAGGGCCTGGAGACCCAGTACTTC. V gene TRBV7-9 combines with J gene TRBJ2-5; 9 bases agree with TRBD2. CDR3 length: 15 amino acids. The germline V gene has CDR1 SEHNR and CDR2 FQNEAQ (reference sequence). J was trimmed by 5 bases and V by 7 bases; bases with no gene match: 11.

The chain links TRBV18 to TRBJ2-3, with D unresolved. Germline V gene data show CDR1 as KGHSH and CDR2 as LQKENI. V was pared by 0 bases and J by 2 bases, with 12 bases between. The CDR3 covers 16 residues. CDR3 loop: CASSPPGQVSTDTQYF. Written as DNA, the CDR3 is TGTGCCAGCTCACCACCTGGCCAGGTTTCCACAGATACGCAGTATTTT.

This rearrangement joins TRBV2 to TRBJ1-3; a possible D gene is TRBD1 (6 bases). Trimming took off 6 bases at V and 3 bases at J, with 9 bases between the two ends. CDR1 is SNHLY and CDR2 is FYNNEI in the germline V gene. The CDR3 is 13 amino acids. CDR3 protein: CASSTGYGNTIYF. The CDR3 region has the DNA TGTGCCAGCAGCACAGGGTATGGAAACACCATATATTTT.

CDR3 coding DNA: TGTGCCGCCGGCCCGGGAAACTACGAGCAGTACTTC. It codes for CAAGPGNYEQYF. V is TRBV10-3 and J is TRBJ2-7; possible D gene TRBD2, 5 bases. CDR1 and CDR2 from the germline V gene are ENHRY and SYGVKD. This CDR3 has 12 residues. The germline V and J ends were trimmed by 11 bases and 3 bases, with 14 bases remaining between them.